These T cell receptor beta chains were read from a single sample in a study of CD8 T cells in ankylosing spondylitis. TCRdb reanalysed the 5' RACE reads using MiXCR and keeps one entry per CDR3 protein. Here the sample spans 200,000 to 250,000 distinct CDR3 sequences, about 10% being singletons. Sequencing was done on a sample of blood, either unsorted or a sorted T cell fraction (not recorded which). These receptors originate from a male donor with ankylosing spondylitis or in good health (not recorded which). The CDR3 runs from the conserved cysteine through the conserved F or W. D genes are given only for firm matches. Only some rows state a clone size, as once, few, many or a class for expanded clones.

>TRBJ2-5|TRBV5-5|many|.
CASSPRLVQETQYF
TGTGCCAGCAGCCCGAGACTGGTACAAGAGACCCAGTACTTC
>TRBJ2-1|TRBV6-5|.|TRBD2
CASSGGRKQFF
TGTGCCAGCTCCGGGGGGAGAAAACAGTTCTTC
>TRBJ1-1|TRBV25-1|few|.
CASSDVTGRNTEAFF
TGTGCCAGCAGTGATGTGACAGGTAGGAACACTGAAGCTTTCTTT
>TRBJ1-1|TRBV5-1|many|.
CASSLAGRPLEAFF
TGCGCCAGCAGCTTGGCCGGCAGACCCCTTGAAGCTTTCTTT
>TRBJ2-2|TRBV7-8|few|TRBD2
CASSLRTSGNTGELFF
TGTGCCAGCAGCCTCCGGACTAGCGGGAACACCGGGGAGCTGTTTTTT
>TRBJ1-1|TRBV2|.|.
CASSEWREAFF
TGTGCCAGCAGTGAGTGGCGTGAAGCTTTCTTT
>TRBJ1-1|TRBV20-1|many|.
CSARPSEGDTEAFF
TGCAGTGCTAGGCCCAGCGAGGGAGACACTGAAGCTTTCTTT
>TRBJ1-2|TRBV4-1|many|.
CASSQPGKNYGYTF
TGCGCCAGCAGCCAACCGGGAAAAAACTATGGCTACACCTTC
>TRBJ1-2|TRBV18|few|.
CASSQGEGYTF
TGTGCCAGCTCACAGGGGGAAGGCTACACCTTC
>TRBJ2-7|TRBV20-1|many|TRBD1
CSARVADREAYEQYF
TGCAGTGCTAGGGTTGCGGACAGGGAAGCTTACGAGCAGTACTTC
>TRBJ2-1|TRBV11-2|few|TRBD2
CASSLGTSGSLQFF
TGTGCCAGCAGCTTAGGGACTAGCGGGAGCCTGCAGTTCTTC
>TRBJ1-5|TRBV6-1|many|TRBD1
CASSPTAAGGVGQPQHF
TGTGCCAGCAGCCCAACGGCCGCAGGGGGAGTAGGTCAGCCCCAGCATTTT
>TRBJ2-1|TRBV3-1|.|.
CASSGRDKELNEQFF
TGTGCCAGCAGCGGCCGGGACAAAGAACTCAATGAGCAGTTCTTC
>TRBJ2-5|TRBV10-3|few|TRBD1
CAISANRGDRETQYF
TGTGCCATCAGTGCCAACAGGGGAGATCGGGAGACCCAGTACTTC
>TRBJ1-5|TRBV7-8|many|TRBD1
CASSLIGQGGNQPQHF
TGTGCCAGCAGCTTAATTGGACAGGGCGGCAATCAGCCCCAGCATTTT
>TRBJ2-2|TRBV12-3/TRBV12-4|many|TRBD1
CASSIWTGNTGELFF
TGTGCCAGCAGTATCTGGACAGGGAACACCGGGGAGCTGTTTTTT
>TRBJ2-1|TRBV10-2|many|TRBD1
CASRTDRGFYNEQFF
TGCGCCAGCAGAACCGACAGGGGTTTCTACAATGAGCAGTTCTTC
>TRBJ2-3|TRBV29-1|.|.
CSVEEGGRTRGTQYF
TGCAGCGTTGAAGAAGGAGGACGAACCCGAGGGACGCAGTATTTT
>TRBJ1-6|TRBV5-1|many|.
CASSSWPSLYNSPLHF
TGCGCCAGCAGCTCCTGGCCGAGTCTCTATAATTCACCCCTCCACTTT
>TRBJ2-7|TRBV2|few|.
CASSDRSPYGGQYF
TGTGCCAGCAGCGATAGAAGTCCCTATGGCGGGCAGTACTTC
>TRBJ1-6|TRBV27|many|.
CASSFQANYNSPLHF
TGTGCCAGCAGTTTTCAGGCCAACTATAATTCACCCCTCCACTTT
>TRBJ2-5|TRBV12-3/TRBV12-4|many|.
CASSRSGTQETQYF
TGTGCCAGCAGTCGCTCCGGGACACAAGAGACCCAGTACTTC
>TRBJ2-7|TRBV5-1|many|TRBD1
CASSPDRVPYEQYF
TGCGCCAGCAGCCCGGACAGGGTTCCCTACGAGCAGTACTTC
>TRBJ2-2|TRBV7-3|.|.
CASSRGLGGELFF
TGTGCCAGCTCCCGGGGTTTGGGCGGGGAGCTGTTTTTT